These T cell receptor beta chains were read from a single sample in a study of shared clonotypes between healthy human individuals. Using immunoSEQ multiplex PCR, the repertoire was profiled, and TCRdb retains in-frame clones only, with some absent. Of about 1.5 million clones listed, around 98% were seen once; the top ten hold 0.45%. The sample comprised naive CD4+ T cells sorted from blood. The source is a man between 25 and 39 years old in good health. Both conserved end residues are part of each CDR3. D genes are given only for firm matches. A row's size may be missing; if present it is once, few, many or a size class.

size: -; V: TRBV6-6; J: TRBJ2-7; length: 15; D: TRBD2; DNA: TGTGCCAGCAGTTCGGGACTAGCGGGAGTCTACGAGCAGTACTTC; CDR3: CASSSGLAGVYEQYF
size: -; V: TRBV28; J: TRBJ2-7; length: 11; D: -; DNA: TGTGCCAGTCGCATCGACTACGAGCAGTACTTC; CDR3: CASRIDYEQYF
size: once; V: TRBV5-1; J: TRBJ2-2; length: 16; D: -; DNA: TGCGCCAGCAGCTTGGTTTATCGGACAGACACCGGGGAGCTGTTTTTT; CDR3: CASSLVYRTDTGELFF
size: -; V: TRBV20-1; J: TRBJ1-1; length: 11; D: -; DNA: TGCAGTGCTGCCGGGGACACTGAAGCTTTCTTT; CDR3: CSAAGDTEAFF
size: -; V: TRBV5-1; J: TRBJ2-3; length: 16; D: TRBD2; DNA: TGCGCCAGCAGCTTGGGGACTAGCGGGAGAATTGATACGCAGTATTTT; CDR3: CASSLGTSGRIDTQYF
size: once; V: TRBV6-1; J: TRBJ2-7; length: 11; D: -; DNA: TGTGTATCGGGGATCACCTACGAGCAGTACTTC; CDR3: CVSGITYEQYF
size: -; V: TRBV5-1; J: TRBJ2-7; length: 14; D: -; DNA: TGCGCCAGCAGCTTGGGGCCGCAGGACTACGAGCAGTACTTC; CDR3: CASSLGPQDYEQYF
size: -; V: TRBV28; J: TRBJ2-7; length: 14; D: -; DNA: TGTGCCAGCAGTTTAGGTCAGGGACCCTACGAGCAGTACTTC; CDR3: CASSLGQGPYEQYF
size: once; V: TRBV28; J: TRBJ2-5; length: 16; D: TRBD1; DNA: TGTGCCAGCAGTCTTCCGGGACAGGGATTTCAAGAGACCCAGTACTTC; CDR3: CASSLPGQGFQETQYF
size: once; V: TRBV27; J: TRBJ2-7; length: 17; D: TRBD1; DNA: TGTGCCAGCAGTTCCAACTTCCGGGACAGGGGCTTCCACGAGCAGTACTTC; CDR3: CASSSNFRDRGFHEQYF
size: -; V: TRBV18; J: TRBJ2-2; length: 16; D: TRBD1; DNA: TGTGCCAGCTCACCATTATCGGACAGGGGAGCCGGGGAGCTGTTTTTT; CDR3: CASSPLSDRGAGELFF
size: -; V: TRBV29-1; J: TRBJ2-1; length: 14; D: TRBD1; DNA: TGCAGCGTTGAAGTGGGACAGGGGTCCGGTGAGCAGTTCTTC; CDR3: CSVEVGQGSGEQFF
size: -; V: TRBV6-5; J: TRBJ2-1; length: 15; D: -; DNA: TGTGCCAGCAGTTACTTGACCAGCTCCTACAATGAGCAGTTCTTC; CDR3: CASSYLTSSYNEQFF
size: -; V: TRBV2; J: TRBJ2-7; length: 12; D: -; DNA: TGTGCCAGCAGTGTCCAGGGGACCGAGCAGTACTTC; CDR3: CASSVQGTEQYF
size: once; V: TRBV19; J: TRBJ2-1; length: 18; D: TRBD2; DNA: TGTGCCAGTAGCAGGGAAACGAAACTAGCGGGGATCTACAATGAGCAGTTCTTC; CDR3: CASSRETKLAGIYNEQFF